Shown below are 10 T cell receptor beta chains from a single sample sequenced in a study of blood T cells in healthy people across ages (dated by TCRdb to the mid-2010s). Library construction relied on 5' RACE. The sample was run on an Illumina HiSeq 2500. The second PCR ran for roughly 7 to 11 cycles and used a J-beta primer mix along with a sample-barcoded 5' primer. TCRdb's own reprocessing of the public reads used fastp at Q25 and MiXCR and kept productive beta chains. Each CDR3 protein gets just one entry, which takes the most common genes and DNA from the rows behind it. The sample table shows more than 450,000 distinct CDR3 sequences, and about 27% are seen once. The ten most abundant clones make up approximately 4% of the sample. These data also formed part of another study, on T cells of mothers and their children.

Sequencing used blood. These receptors were obtained from a boy aged 2 to 10 in good health.

This clonotype was observed a few times. This sequence joins TRBV6-5 and TRBJ2-2; 8 bases agree with TRBD1. With 2 bases clipped from V and 6 bases from J, the junction kept 5 bases outside the gene matches. The germline V gene encodes CDR1 MNHEY and CDR2 SVGAGI. There are 15 residues in the CDR3. The CDR3 spells CASSYNGQGPGELFF. The CDR3 nucleotides read TGTGCCAGCAGTTACAATGGACAGGGACCCGGGGAGCTGTTTTTT.

The chain joins TRBV10-2 to TRBJ1-1, with D perhaps matching TRBD1 (5 bases). The germline V and J ends were trimmed by 2 bases and 8 bases, with 21 bases remaining between them. This CDR3 region has 16 residues. CDR1 WSHSY and CDR2 SAAADI come from the germline V gene. The CDR3 region has the DNA TGCGCCAGCAGTGAGAGAGTCCTACCCGGGGCTACAGAAGCTTTCTTT. Translated, it gives CASSERVLPGATEAFF.

V and J are TRBV3-1 and TRBJ2-7; D is uncertain. V was clipped by 1 base and J by 3 bases, with 19 bases between them. CDR1 is LGHDT and CDR2 is YNNKEL in the germline V gene (reference sequence). The CDR3 sequence is 17 residues long. The CDR3 bases are TGTGCCAGCAGCCAAGGTTATGAGACTGCCCTTCACTACGAGCAGTACTTC. Translated, it gives CASSQGYETALHYEQYF.

The chain joins TRBV5-1 to TRBJ2-1; no firm D call. Trimming stripped 2 bases from V and 9 bases from J, with 9 bases between. The CDR3 has 12 residues. The germline CDR1 and CDR2 sequences are SGHRS and YFSETQ. CDR3 nucleotides: TGCGCCAGCAGCTTCCGTGGCCGTGAGCAGTTCTTC. It specifies CASSFRGREQFF.

The chain has TRBV28 and TRBJ1-2; no definite D call. The CDR3 totals 15 residues. V was trimmed by 6 bases and J by 1 base, leaving 15 bases between them. CDR1 and CDR2 from the germline V gene are MDHEN and SYDVKM. The CDR3 DNA is TGTGCCAGCAGCCCCGCGACGGTGGGTAACTATGGCTACACCTTC. It encodes CASSPATVGNYGYTF.

The chain couples TRBV18 to TRBJ2-1; TRBD2 matches at 7 bases. Germline CDR1 and CDR2: KGHSH and LQKENI. V shed 4 bases and J 5 bases; nucleotides not matched to a gene: 8. The CDR3 has 15 residues. CDR3 residues: CASSLRLARNNEQFF. The DNA for the CDR3 is TGTGCCAGCTCACTTAGACTAGCCAGGAACAATGAGCAGTTCTTC.

This clonotype has just a few counts. J is TRBJ1-5 and V is TRBV6-5, with 8 bases lining up with TRBD1. This CDR3 has 12 residues. Per germline, CDR1 MNHEY and CDR2 SVGAGI. V trimming: 7 bases; J trimming: 5 bases; junction bases outside the gene matches: 1. CDR3 sequence (DNA): TGTGCCAGCAAACAGGGGGATCAGCCCCAGCATTTT. Amino acid sequence: CASKQGDQPQHF.

As to this clonotype: The junction differs from germline at one of its ends, possibly a read error. The CDR3 coding sequence is TGTGCCGTCAGTAAAGCAGGGGGATTCTATGGCTACACCTTC. Protein product: CAVSKAGGFYGYTF. The genes are TRBV10-3 and TRBJ1-2; 7 bases are a match to TRBD1. CDR1 and CDR2 (germline): ENHRY, SYGVKD. This CDR3 has 14 residues.

This rearrangement joins TRBV12-5 to TRBJ2-7; 9 bases align to TRBD1. The junction had 4 bases not matched to a gene; V was cut back by 2 bases and J by 2 bases. The CDR3 has 15 residues. In germline, CDR1 is LGHNT, CDR2 FRNRAP. CDR3 amino acids: CASGLPRQGAYEQYF. DNA of the CDR3: TGTGCTAGTGGTTTGCCCAGACAGGGGGCCTACGAGCAGTACTTC.

This clonotype has more than one count but fewer than ten. The genes are TRBV29-1 and TRBJ2-6, with 7 bases identical to TRBD2. Germline values: CDR1 SQVTM, CDR2 ANQGSEA. Losses at the gene ends were 1 base for V and 1 base for J; bases not matched to a gene: 1. This CDR3 spans 15 amino acids. CDR3 amino acids: CSVEGEGSGANVLTF. The CDR3 coding sequence is TGCAGCGTTGAAGGGGAGGGGTCTGGGGCCAACGTCCTGACTTTC.